This entry describes one TCR beta chain. This sample stems from a study of control samples from healthy donors and cancer patients. This CDR3 has 14 residues. The V and J ends lost 4 bases and 4 bases respectively, with 12 bases between them. Germline V gives CDR1 SGHNT, CDR2 YENEEA. Assay: immunoSEQ multiplex PCR; the TCRdb copy retains only in-frame clones and omits some. The sample has some 130,000 clones; roughly 92% are singletons. The source of this sequence is a man between 18 and 35 years old in good health. This chain connects TRBV11-3 to TRBJ2-3; possibly TRBD1 or TRBD2 for D (6 bases each). Sequenced: blood. The CDR3 here is CASSSGRGADTQYF. CDR3 sequence (DNA): TGTGCCAGCAGCTCCGGAAGGGGGGCAGATACGCAGTATTTT. The full variable domain, completed using reference TRBV11-3 and TRBJ2-3, is EAGVVQSPRYKIIEKKQPVAFWCNPISGHNTLYWYLQNLGQGPELLIRYENEEAVDDSQLPKDRFSAERLKGVDSTLKIQPAELGDSAVYLCASSSGRGADTQYFGPGTRLTVL.